This T cell receptor beta chain was identified during a study of T-cell memory formation after mild COVID-19. Study findings and constraints: Contracting CD4+ clones sat mainly in CM and EM; CD8+ in EMRA. In pre-infection memory, a portion of responding clones appeared, which suggested that cross-reactive memory joined. Clones contracting day 15 to 85 were balanced CD4/CD8; later expanders leaned CD4+.

TCRdb analysed the 5' RACE reads with MiXCR anew, one entry per CDR3 protein. The sample shows fewer than 300,000 distinct CDR3 sequences, about a sixth of them seen only once. Regarding this clonotype: What it recognizes is unknown.

Germline V gene data show CDR1 as SGHTA and CDR2 as FQGNSA. The CDR3 extends over 15 amino acids. V dropped 5 bases and J dropped 7; count of bases not matched to a gene: 10. Sequencing was performed on PBMCs or a T cell subset sorted from them (not recorded which). This receptor was identified in a man between 18 and 35 years old who had mild COVID-19 (a few samples of this study predate the infection). Cell type and time point are not known. This sequence joins TRBV7-2 and TRBJ1-2; 10 bases agree with TRBD1. CDR3 coding DNA: TGTGCCAGCAGCCTACTCGACAGGGGGCGGGGTGGCTACACCTTC. It translates to CASSLLDRGRGGYTF.